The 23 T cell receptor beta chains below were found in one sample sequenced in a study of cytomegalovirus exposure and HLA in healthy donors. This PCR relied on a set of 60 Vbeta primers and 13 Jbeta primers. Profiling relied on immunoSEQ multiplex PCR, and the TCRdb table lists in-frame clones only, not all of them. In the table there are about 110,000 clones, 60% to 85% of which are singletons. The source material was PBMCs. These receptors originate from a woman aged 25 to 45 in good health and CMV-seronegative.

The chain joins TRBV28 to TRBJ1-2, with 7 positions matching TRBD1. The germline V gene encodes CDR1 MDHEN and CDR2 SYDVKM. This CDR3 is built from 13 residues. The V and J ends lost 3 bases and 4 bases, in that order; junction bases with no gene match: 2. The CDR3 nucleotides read TGTGCCAGCAGTTTCCGGGACAGCTATGGCTACACCTTC. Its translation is CASSFRDSYGYTF.

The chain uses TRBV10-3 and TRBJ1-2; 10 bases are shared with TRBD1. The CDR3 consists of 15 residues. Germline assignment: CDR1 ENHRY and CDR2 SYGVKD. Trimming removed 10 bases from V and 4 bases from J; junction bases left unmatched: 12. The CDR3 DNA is TGTGCCACCGCCGGGACAGGGGTTTACAGCTATGGCTACACCTTC. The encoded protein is CATAGTGVYSYGYTF.

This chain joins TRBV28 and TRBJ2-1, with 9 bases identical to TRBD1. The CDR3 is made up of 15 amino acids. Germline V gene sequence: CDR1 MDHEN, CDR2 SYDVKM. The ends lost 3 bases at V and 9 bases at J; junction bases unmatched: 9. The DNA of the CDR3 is TGTGCCAGCAGTTTGGAGGACAGGGGATTTCGTGAGCAGTTCTTC. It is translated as CASSLEDRGFREQFF.

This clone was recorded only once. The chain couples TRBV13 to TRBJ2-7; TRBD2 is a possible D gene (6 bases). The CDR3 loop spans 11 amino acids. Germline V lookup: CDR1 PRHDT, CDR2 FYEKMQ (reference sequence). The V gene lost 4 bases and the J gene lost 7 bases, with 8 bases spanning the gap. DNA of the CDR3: TGTGCCAGCAGCTCGGGACTTGAGCAGTACTTC. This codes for CASSSGLEQYF.

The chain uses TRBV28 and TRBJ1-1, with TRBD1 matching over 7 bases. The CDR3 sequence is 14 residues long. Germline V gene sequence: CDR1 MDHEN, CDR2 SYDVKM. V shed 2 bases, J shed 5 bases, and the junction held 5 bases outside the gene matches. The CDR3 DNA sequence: TGTGCCAGCAGTTTACTACAGGGGTTTACTGAAGCTTTCTTT. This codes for CASSLLQGFTEAFF.

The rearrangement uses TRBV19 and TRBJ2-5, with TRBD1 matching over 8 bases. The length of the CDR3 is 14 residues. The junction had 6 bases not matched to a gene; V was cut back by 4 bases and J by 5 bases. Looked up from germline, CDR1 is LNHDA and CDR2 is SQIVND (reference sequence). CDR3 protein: CASSTMDRVETQYF. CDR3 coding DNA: TGTGCCAGTAGTACGATGGACAGGGTGGAGACCCAGTACTTC.

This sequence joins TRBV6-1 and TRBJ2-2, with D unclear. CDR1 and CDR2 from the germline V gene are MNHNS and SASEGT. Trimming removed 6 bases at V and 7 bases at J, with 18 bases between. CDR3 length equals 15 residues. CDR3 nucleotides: TGTGCCAGCAGCCCCGCCAGAACCTCGGGCGGGGAGCTGTTTTTT. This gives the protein CASSPARTSGGELFF.

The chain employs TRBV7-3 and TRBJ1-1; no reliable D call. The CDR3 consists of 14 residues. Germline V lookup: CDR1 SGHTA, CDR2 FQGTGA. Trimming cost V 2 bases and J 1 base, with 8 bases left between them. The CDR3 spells CASSLEGGNTEAFF. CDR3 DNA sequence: TGTGCCAGCAGCTTAGAGGGCGGGAACACTGAAGCTTTCTTT.

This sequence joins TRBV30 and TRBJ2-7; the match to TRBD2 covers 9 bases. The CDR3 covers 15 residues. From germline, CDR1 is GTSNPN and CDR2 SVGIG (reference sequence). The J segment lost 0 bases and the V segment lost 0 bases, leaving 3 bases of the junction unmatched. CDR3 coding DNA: TGTGCCTGGAGTGTACTAGCGGGTCGCTCCTACGAGCAGTACTTC. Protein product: CAWSVLAGRSYEQYF.

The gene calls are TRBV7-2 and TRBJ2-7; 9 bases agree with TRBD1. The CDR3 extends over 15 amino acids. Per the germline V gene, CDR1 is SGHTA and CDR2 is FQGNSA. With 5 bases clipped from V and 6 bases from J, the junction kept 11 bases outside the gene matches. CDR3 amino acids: CASSGSGTGSREQYF. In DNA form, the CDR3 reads TGTGCCAGCAGCGGCTCCGGGACAGGGAGTCGCGAGCAGTACTTC.

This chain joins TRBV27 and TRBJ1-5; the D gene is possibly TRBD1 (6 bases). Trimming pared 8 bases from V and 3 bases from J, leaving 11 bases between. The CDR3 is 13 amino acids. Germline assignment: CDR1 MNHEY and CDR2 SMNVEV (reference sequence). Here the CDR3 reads CASGRGTNQPQHF. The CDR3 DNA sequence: TGTGCCAGCGGGAGGGGGACCAATCAGCCCCAGCATTTT.

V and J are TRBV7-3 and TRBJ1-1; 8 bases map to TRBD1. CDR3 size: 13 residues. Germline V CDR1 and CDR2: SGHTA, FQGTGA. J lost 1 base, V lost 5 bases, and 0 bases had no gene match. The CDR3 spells CASSGQGNTEAFF. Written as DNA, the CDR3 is TGTGCCAGCAGCGGACAGGGGAACACTGAAGCTTTCTTT. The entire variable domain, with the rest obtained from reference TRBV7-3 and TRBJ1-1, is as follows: GAGVSQTPSNKVTEKGKYVELRCDPISGHTALYWYRQSLGQGPEFLIYFQGTGAADDSGLPNDRFFAVRPEGSVSTLKIQRTERGDSAVYLCASSGQGNTEAFFGQGTRLTVV.

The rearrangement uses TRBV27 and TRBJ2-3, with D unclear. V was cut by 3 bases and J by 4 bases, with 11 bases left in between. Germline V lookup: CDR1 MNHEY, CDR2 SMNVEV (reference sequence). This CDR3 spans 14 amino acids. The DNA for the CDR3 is TGTGCCAGCAGTTTTCTCCGCGTTGCAGATACGCAGTATTTT. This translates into CASSFLRVADTQYF.

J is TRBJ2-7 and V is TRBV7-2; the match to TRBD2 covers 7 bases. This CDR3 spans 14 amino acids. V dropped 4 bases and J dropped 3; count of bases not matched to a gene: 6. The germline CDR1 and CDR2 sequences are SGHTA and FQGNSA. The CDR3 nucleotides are TGTGCCAGCAGCTATCCCGGGAGGATCTACGAGCAGTACTTC. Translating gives CASSYPGRIYEQYF.

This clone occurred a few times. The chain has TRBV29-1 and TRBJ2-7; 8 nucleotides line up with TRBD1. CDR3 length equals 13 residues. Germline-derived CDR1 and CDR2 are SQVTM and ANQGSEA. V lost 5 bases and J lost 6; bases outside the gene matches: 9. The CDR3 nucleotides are TGCAGCGTTCTCCTGCAGGACAGGGCCGAGCAGTACTTC. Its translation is CSVLLQDRAEQYF.

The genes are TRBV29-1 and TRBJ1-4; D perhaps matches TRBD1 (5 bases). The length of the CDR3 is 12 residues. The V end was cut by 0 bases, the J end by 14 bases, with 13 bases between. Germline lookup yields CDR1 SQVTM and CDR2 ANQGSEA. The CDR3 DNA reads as TGCAGCGTTGAAGAACTCGCAGGGAAGCTGTTTTTT. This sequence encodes CSVEELAGKLFF.

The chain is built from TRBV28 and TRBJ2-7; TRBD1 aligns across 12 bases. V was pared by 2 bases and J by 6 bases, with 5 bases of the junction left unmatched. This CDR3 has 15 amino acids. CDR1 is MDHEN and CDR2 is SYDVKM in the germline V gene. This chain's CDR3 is CASSLRGTGGFEQYF. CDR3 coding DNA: TGTGCCAGCAGTTTACGGGGGACAGGGGGCTTCGAGCAGTACTTC.

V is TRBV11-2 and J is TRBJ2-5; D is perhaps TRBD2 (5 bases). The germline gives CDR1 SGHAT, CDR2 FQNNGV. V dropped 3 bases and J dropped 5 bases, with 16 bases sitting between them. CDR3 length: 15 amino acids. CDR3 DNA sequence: TGTGCCAGCAGCTTTCGGTCCTTGGCGGGTGAGACCCAGTACTTC. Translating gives CASSFRSLAGETQYF.

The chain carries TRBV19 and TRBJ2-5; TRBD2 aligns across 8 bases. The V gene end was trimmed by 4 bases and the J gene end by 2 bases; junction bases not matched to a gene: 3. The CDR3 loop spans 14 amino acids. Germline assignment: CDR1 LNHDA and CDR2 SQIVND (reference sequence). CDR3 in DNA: TGTGCCAGTAGTAAGCGGGAGCTACAAGAGACCCAGTACTTC. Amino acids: CASSKRELQETQYF.

The CDR3 sequence is CASSYSQGLNTEAFF. The CDR3 DNA reads TGTGCCAGCAGTTACTCTCAGGGGCTTAACACTGAAGCTTTCTTT. The genes are TRBV6-5 and TRBJ1-1, with a possible D match to TRBD1 (6 bases). Germline lookup yields CDR1 MNHEY and CDR2 SVGAGI. Trimming left V 0 bases short and J 2 bases short, with 10 bases between. This CDR3 contains 15 residues.

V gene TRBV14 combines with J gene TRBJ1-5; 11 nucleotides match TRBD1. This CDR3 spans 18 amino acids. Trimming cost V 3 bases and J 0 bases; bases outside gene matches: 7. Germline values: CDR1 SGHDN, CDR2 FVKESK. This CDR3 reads CASSHGQGALNSNQPQHF. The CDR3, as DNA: TGTGCCAGCAGCCATGGACAGGGGGCCTTAAATAGCAATCAGCCCCAGCATTTT. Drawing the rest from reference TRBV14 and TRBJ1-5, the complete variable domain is EAGVTQFPSHSVIEKGQTVTLRCDPISGHDNLYWYRRVMGKEIKFLLHFVKESKQDESGMPNNRFLAERTGGTYSTLKVQPAELEDSGVYFCASSHGQGALNSNQPQHFGDGTRLSIL.

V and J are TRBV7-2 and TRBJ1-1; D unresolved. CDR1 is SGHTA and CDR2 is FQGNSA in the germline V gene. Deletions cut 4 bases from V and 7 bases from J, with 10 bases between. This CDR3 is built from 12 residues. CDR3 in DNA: TGTGCCAGCAGCTCCCTGCGGCTTGAAGCTTTCTTT. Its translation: CASSSLRLEAFF.

CDR3 bases: TGTGCCAGCAGCTCGTCAGCGGGAGGCCCTAGAGATGAGCAGTTCTTC. It is translated as CASSSSAGGPRDEQFF. The V and J genes are TRBV7-3 and TRBJ2-1; TRBD2 matches at 9 bases. V gave up 4 bases and J gave up 8 bases; unmatched junction bases: 12. The CDR3 totals 16 residues. Germline V gene data show CDR1 as SGHTA and CDR2 as FQGTGA.